The rows below give T cell receptor beta chains drawn from one sample of a study of PD-1 blockade in mismatch repair-deficient tumors. The repertoire was sequenced with immunoSEQ multiplex PCR; TCRdb's copy has only in-frame clones and lacks some. The table records about 120,000 clones, roughly 80% of them present only once. The sample was peripheral blood, taken 60 weeks after starting pembrolizumab. All receptors come from an adult with mismatch repair-deficient cancer. The CDR3 runs from the conserved cysteine through the conserved F or W. Each record gives: clone size, D gene, V gene, CDR3 length, J gene, CDR3 protein, CDR3 DNA. D genes are given only for firm matches. Not all rows give a size; the values are once, few, many and, for expanded clones, a class.

-	-	TRBV7-7	15	TRBJ2-3	CASSLGTSSSDTQYF	TGTGCTAGCAGCTTAGGTACTAGCAGTTCAGATACGCAGTATTTT
few	-	TRBV25-1	11	TRBJ1-2	CASSGGYGYTF	TGTGCCAGCTCGGGGGGCTATGGCTACACCTTC
-	-	TRBV7-6	15	TRBJ1-3	CASSLGQLSGNTIYF	TGTGCCAGCAGCTTAGGGCAGCTCTCTGGAAACACCATATATTTT
-	-	TRBV30	14	TRBJ1-3	CAWSSDRGGNTIYF	TGTGCCTGGAGTTCAGACCGGGGGGGAAACACCATATATTTT
-	-	TRBV25-1	16	TRBJ2-5	CASSDGKRGRRETQYF	TGTGCCAGCAGTGATGGTAAACGAGGTAGGAGGGAGACCCAGTACTTC
-	-	TRBV6-5	15	TRBJ1-2	CASNPNRGINYGYTF	TGTGCCAGCAACCCGAACCGGGGAATTAACTATGGCTACACCTTC
-	-	TRBV27	12	TRBJ2-7	CASSPGVGEQYF	TGTGCCAGCAGTCCAGGGGTAGGGGAGCAGTACTTC
-	-	TRBV7-9	15	TRBJ2-5	CASSFLAGVTETQYF	TGTGCCAGCAGCTTCCTCGCCGGAGTCACGGAGACCCAGTACTTC
-	-	TRBV6-5	14	TRBJ2-7	CATRPAALSYEQYF	TGTGCCACCCGACCAGCGGCCCTCTCCTACGAGCAGTACTTC
once	-	TRBV7-3	14	TRBJ1-1	CASSLQGGNTEAFF	TGTGCCAGCAGCTTACAAGGGGGAAACACTGAAGCTTTCTTT
-	-	TRBV5-1	15	TRBJ1-4	CASSLDGGRNEKLFF	TGCGCCAGCAGCTTGGATGGCGGAAGAAATGAAAAACTGTTTTTT
-	-	TRBV6-6	12	TRBJ1-1	CASRSANTEAFF	TGTGCCAGCAGATCGGCGAACACTGAAGCTTTCTTT
-	-	TRBV30	13	TRBJ2-2	CAWSRANTGELFF	TGTGCCTGGAGTAGGGCCAACACCGGGGAGCTGTTTTTT
-	-	TRBV16	13	TRBJ1-1	CASSQLLETEAFF	TGTGCCAGCAGCCAATTGCTGGAGACTGAAGCTTTCTTT
-	-	TRBV14	15	TRBJ2-7	CASSQDRGGVYEQYF	TGTGCCAGCAGCCAAGATCGAGGGGGGGTCTACGAGCAGTACTTC
-	-	TRBV7-3	14	TRBJ2-1	CASSPGTGDNEQFF	TGTGCCAGCAGTCCCGGGACTGGAGACAATGAGCAGTTCTTC
-	TRBD1	TRBV4-2	15	TRBJ2-1	CASSTPGQDYNEQFF	TGTGCCAGCAGCACACCGGGACAGGATTACAATGAGCAGTTCTTC
-	-	TRBV6-1	15	TRBJ2-7	CASSPAHPSSYEQYF	TGTGCCAGCAGCCCGGCCCACCCCAGCTCCTACGAGCAGTACTTC
-	-	TRBV6-4	15	TRBJ2-2	CASSVNGENTGELFF	TGTGCCAGCAGTGTGAACGGGGAGAACACCGGGGAGCTGTTTTTT
-	-	TRBV11-3	13	TRBJ2-1	CASSLESYNEQFF	TGTGCCAGCAGCCTCGAGAGCTACAATGAGCAGTTCTTC
-	TRBD1	TRBV14	16	TRBJ2-7	CASSPRDSRLLGEQYF	TGTGCCAGCAGCCCCCGGGACAGTAGACTACTCGGCGAGCAGTACTTC
-	-	TRBV6-6	14	TRBJ1-5	CASSPLGSNQPQHF	TGTGCCAGCAGTCCACTAGGAAGCAATCAGCCCCAGCATTTT
-	TRBD2	TRBV9	17	TRBJ2-1	CASSPQPRTSGRNEQFF	TGTGCCAGCAGCCCCCAGCCTCGGACTAGCGGGAGGAATGAGCAGTTCTTC
-	-	TRBV2	14	TRBJ2-7	CAEARGLGINEQYF	TGTGCCGAAGCCCGAGGGTTGGGGATCAACGAGCAGTACTTC
-	-	TRBV5-1	14	TRBJ1-2	CASSLDTANYGYTF	TGCGCCAGCAGCTTGGACACAGCTAACTATGGCTACACCTTC
once	TRBD1	TRBV25-1	15	TRBJ2-2	CASDTGTANTGELFF	TGTGCCAGCGATACCGGGACAGCGAACACCGGGGAGCTGTTTTTT
once	-	TRBV5-4	13	TRBJ1-3	CASSQAGGNTIYF	TGTGCCAGCAGCCAGGCAGGGGGAAACACCATATATTTT
once	TRBD2	TRBV12-5	16	TRBJ2-2	CASGLGPAGWTGELFF	TGTGCTAGTGGTTTGGGTCCAGCGGGATGGACCGGGGAGCTGTTTTTT
-	-	TRBV11-3	13	TRBJ2-5	CASSVTSPETQYF	TGTGCCAGCAGCGTAACTAGCCCCGAGACCCAGTACTTC
once	-	TRBV5-5	15	TRBJ1-5	CASSAVGGSNQPQHF	TGTGCCAGCAGCGCGGTCGGGGGAAGCAATCAGCCCCAGCATTTT
-	TRBD1	TRBV27	15	TRBJ2-7	CASSLSGRGLDEQYF	TGTGCCAGCAGTTTATCGGGCAGGGGGCTCGACGAGCAGTACTTC
-	TRBD2	TRBV4-1	14	TRBJ2-7	CASSLSSGPYEQYF	TGCGCCAGCAGCCTTTCTAGCGGGCCCTACGAGCAGTACTTC
-	TRBD1	TRBV5-1	19	TRBJ2-6	CASSLAGTGHRSGANVLTF	TGCGCCAGCAGCTTGGCGGGGACAGGACACCGCTCTGGGGCCAACGTCCTGACTTTC